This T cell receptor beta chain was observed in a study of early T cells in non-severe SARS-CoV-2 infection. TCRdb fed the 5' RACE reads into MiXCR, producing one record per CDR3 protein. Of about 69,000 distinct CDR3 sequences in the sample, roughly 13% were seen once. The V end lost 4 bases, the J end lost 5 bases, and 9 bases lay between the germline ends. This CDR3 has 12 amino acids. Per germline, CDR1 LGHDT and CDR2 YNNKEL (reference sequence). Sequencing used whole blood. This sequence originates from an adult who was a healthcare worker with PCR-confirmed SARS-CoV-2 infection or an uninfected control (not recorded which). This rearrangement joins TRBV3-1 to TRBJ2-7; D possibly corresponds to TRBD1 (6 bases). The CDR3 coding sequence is TGTGCCAGCAGCCCGCGGACAGACGAGCAGTACTTC. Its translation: CASSPRTDEQYF.